These T cell receptor beta chains were read from a single sample in a study of blood T cell repertoires in COVID-19. The repertoire was sequenced with immunoSEQ multiplex PCR; TCRdb's copy has only in-frame clones and lacks some. The sample carries about 290,000 clones, about nine tenths recorded once. Sequenced input: peripheral blood. Source of these receptors: a woman under 40 with active or convalescent COVID-19. Both conserved end residues are part of each CDR3. The D gene is left open where the match is weak. Only some rows state a clone size, as once, few, many or a class for expanded clones.

CDR3aa	CDR3nt	d_gene	j_gene	abundance	v_gene
CASSFGGREQYF	TGTGCCAGCAGCTTTGGGGGGAGGGAGCAGTACTTC	.	TRBJ2-7	.	TRBV5-5
CASSLAGGNTIYF	TGTGCCAGCAGCTTAGCGGGCGGAAACACCATATATTTT	.	TRBJ1-3	.	TRBV7-8
CATRDRRAEKLFF	TGTGCCACCAGGGACAGGCGGGCTGAAAAACTGTTTTTT	TRBD1	TRBJ1-4	.	TRBV6-5
CASSPRGQGNYGYTF	TGTGCCAGCTCACCCAGAGGACAGGGTAACTATGGCTACACCTTC	TRBD1	TRBJ1-2	.	TRBV18
CASSSDWGSRQGYF	TGCGCCAGCAGTTCCGATTGGGGTAGCCGGCAGGGGTACTTC	.	TRBJ2-7	once	TRBV5-1
CASSLVGHASNQPQHF	TGTGCCAGCAGTTTAGTGGGACATGCTAGCAATCAGCCCCAGCATTTT	.	TRBJ1-5	.	TRBV28
CASRGRGGSPLHF	TGTGCCAGCAGGGGAAGGGGAGGTTCACCCCTCCACTTT	.	TRBJ1-6	.	TRBV6-5
CASSKDTLYEQYF	TGTGCCAGCAGTAAAGACACCCTCTACGAGCAGTACTTC	.	TRBJ2-7	.	TRBV7-9
CASSEDRSSNQPQHF	TGTGCCAGCAGCGAAGACAGGTCTAGCAATCAGCCCCAGCATTTT	.	TRBJ1-5	.	TRBV6-2/TRBV6-3
CASSQKARTGNSPLHF	TGTGCCAGCAGCCAAAAAGCTAGGACAGGGAATTCACCCCTCCACTTT	TRBD1	TRBJ1-6	.	TRBV3-1/TRBV3-2
CASSLRTGGANYGYTF	TGTGCCAGCAGCTTGAGGACAGGGGGAGCTAACTATGGCTACACCTTC	TRBD1	TRBJ1-2	once	TRBV5-8
CASNSGAKDTGELFF	TGTGCCAGTAATTCAGGGGCGAAGGACACCGGGGAGCTGTTTTTT	.	TRBJ2-2	.	TRBV19
CASSSPSDRAYRTDTQYF	TGTGCCAGCAGTTCCCCTAGCGACAGGGCCTACCGCACAGATACGCAGTATTTT	.	TRBJ2-3	.	TRBV28
CASSPSGGYSEQFF	TGCGCCAGCAGCCCCTCGGGGGGTTACAGTGAGCAGTTCTTC	TRBD2	TRBJ2-1	.	TRBV4-1
CASTGQGWALGQYF	TGTGCCAGCACTGGACAGGGGTGGGCTCTCGGGCAGTACTTC	TRBD1	TRBJ2-7	once	TRBV6-5
CASSSSVQRSDTQYF	TGTGCCAGCAGCTCGTCCGTCCAGCGTTCAGATACGCAGTATTTT	.	TRBJ2-3	.	TRBV9
CASSRDRGTGELFF	TGTGCCAGCAGTCGGGACAGGGGGACCGGGGAGCTGTTTTTT	TRBD1	TRBJ2-2	.	TRBV6-5
CASGGRGKYNEQFF	TGTGCCAGCGGAGGGCGGGGTAAATACAATGAGCAGTTCTTC	.	TRBJ2-1	.	TRBV7-2
CASSFQTVYNEQFF	TGTGCCAGCAGCTTCCAGACAGTCTACAATGAGCAGTTCTTC	.	TRBJ2-1	.	TRBV7-2
CAISGEQGAYGYTF	TGTGCCATCAGTGGGGAACAGGGGGCGTATGGCTACACCTTC	TRBD1	TRBJ1-2	.	TRBV10-3
CASSLVTSGGEQYF	TGCGCCAGCAGCTTGGTTACTAGCGGGGGCGAGCAGTACTTC	TRBD2	TRBJ2-7	.	TRBV5-1
CASSLPHRGSKEAFF	TGTGCCAGCAGCCTCCCGCACAGGGGTTCGAAGGAAGCTTTCTTT	TRBD1	TRBJ1-1	.	TRBV5-6
CASSQVLSPEQYF	TGCGCCAGCAGCCAAGTTTTATCCCCCGAGCAGTACTTC	.	TRBJ2-7	.	TRBV4-3
CASSFPGQGNEKLFF	TGTGCCAGCAGTTTCCCGGGACAGGGAAATGAAAAACTGTTTTTT	TRBD1	TRBJ1-4	.	TRBV25-1
CASSSPTSGGDTQYF	TGTGCCAGCAGCTCCCCGACTAGCGGGGGAGATACGCAGTATTTT	TRBD2	TRBJ2-3	.	TRBV11-3
CASSLAVTTGAGYTF	TGCGCCAGCAGCTTGGCCGTAACGACAGGCGCGGGCTACACCTTC	.	TRBJ1-2	.	TRBV5-1
CASSLGTNSGNTIYF	TGTGCCAGCAGCTTAGGGACAAACTCTGGAAACACCATATATTTT	.	TRBJ1-3	.	TRBV7-6
CSSRGGQGSNEQFF	TGCAGCTCGAGGGGGGGACAGGGGTCCAATGAGCAGTTCTTC	TRBD1	TRBJ2-1	.	TRBV29-1
CASSPGGPNYGYTF	TGTGCCAGCTCCCCAGGGGGCCCTAACTATGGCTACACCTTC	TRBD1	TRBJ1-2	.	TRBV27
CAIRGQDSYNEQFF	TGTGCCATCAGAGGACAGGACTCCTACAATGAGCAGTTCTTC	TRBD1	TRBJ2-1	.	TRBV10-3
CASSLGTSDTDTQYF	TGCGCCAGCAGCTTGGGGACTAGCGACACAGATACGCAGTATTTT	TRBD2	TRBJ2-3	.	TRBV5-1
CASSPRGQEAYNEQFF	TGTGCCAGCAGCCCTAGGGGACAGGAGGCGTACAATGAGCAGTTCTTC	TRBD1	TRBJ2-1	.	TRBV28
CASSLGCGSGGFYEQYF	TGCGCCAGCAGCTTGGGGTGCGGTAGCGGGGGGTTCTACGAGCAGTACTTC	TRBD2	TRBJ2-7	.	TRBV5-1
CSASPVNEQFF	TGCAGTGCTAGTCCGGTCAATGAGCAGTTCTTC	.	TRBJ2-1	.	TRBV20-1
CASSVEVQGAGTEAFF	TGTGCCAGCAGCGTAGAGGTGCAGGGGGCGGGCACTGAAGCTTTCTTT	TRBD1	TRBJ1-1	.	TRBV9
CASRAGNSYNEQFF	TGTGCCAGTCGCGCTGGTAACTCCTACAATGAGCAGTTCTTC	.	TRBJ2-1	few	TRBV7-9
CASLAGLGYEQYF	TGCGCCAGCTTAGCGGGGTTGGGATACGAGCAGTACTTC	TRBD2	TRBJ2-7	.	TRBV10-2
CASSLDMSSYNEQFF	TGTGCCAGCAGCTTGGACATGAGCTCCTACAATGAGCAGTTCTTC	.	TRBJ2-1	.	TRBV11-2
CASSISETQYF	TGTGCCAGTAGTATCTCGGAGACCCAGTACTTC	.	TRBJ2-5	.	TRBV19
CASSQEGAGWHTEAFF	TGCGCCAGCAGCCAAGAGGGGGCAGGGTGGCACACTGAAGCTTTCTTT	.	TRBJ1-1	once	TRBV4-3
CASSPVYGPEQYF	TGTGCCAGCAGCCCTGTTTACGGTCCCGAGCAGTACTTC	.	TRBJ2-7	.	TRBV7-8
CASSLNQGSFGSPLHF	TGTGCCAGCAGCTTAAACCAGGGGAGTTTTGGTTCACCCCTCCACTTT	.	TRBJ1-6	.	TRBV7-9